This is a list of T cell receptor beta chains from one sample in a study of T cell repertoires in cytomegalovirus infection. Each CDR3 protein is one row after TCRdb ran MiXCR on the reads. The sample lists about half a million distinct CDR3 sequences; 40% to 50% were seen once. Their cognate antigens are unknown. This sample comprised cultured PBMCs, obtained from culture after CMV antigen stimulation. These receptors were collected from a human donor in good health (CMV status not recorded). Some clones in this sample may be carry-over from other donors' samples. CDR3s include the opening cysteine and the closing phenylalanine or tryptophan. Fields, in order: clone size, J gene, V gene, D gene, CDR3 DNA, CDR3 protein. A D gene is named only where the DNA matches it firmly. Expanded clones are given a class, and other clones once, few, many or no size at all.

NA	TRBJ2-6	TRBV2	TRBD1	TGTGCCAGCAGTGTATCTGGGGACAGATCGAGCTCTGGGGCCAACGTCCTGACTTTC	CASSVSGDRSSSGANVLTF
NA	TRBJ2-1	TRBV7-6	TRBD1	TGTGCCAGCAGCCCAGGGGGCTGGGACAATGAGCAGTTCTTC	CASSPGGWDNEQFF
NA	TRBJ1-2	TRBV7-2	NA	TGTGCCAGCGGCTTAGGGGACACCATACTCTATGGCTACACCTTC	CASGLGDTILYGYTF
NA	TRBJ1-1	TRBV2	TRBD1	TGTGCCAGCAGTGTGGGACAGGGTTTAGTGTACACTGAAGCTTTCTTT	CASSVGQGLVYTEAFF
few	TRBJ2-2	TRBV28	NA	TGTGCCAGCAGTCCACCTCACCTATACACCGGGGAGCTGTTTTTT	CASSPPHLYTGELFF
few	TRBJ1-5	TRBV19	TRBD1	TGTGCCAGTAGTATACCCAGGGGGCGCAGCAATCAGCCCCAGCATTTT	CASSIPRGRSNQPQHF
NA	TRBJ2-7	TRBV29-1	TRBD1	TGCAGCGTCGACAGGGATGGGGCCTACGAGCAGTACTTC	CSVDRDGAYEQYF
once	TRBJ2-7	TRBV4-1	NA	TGCGCCAGCAGTATATTTAGCGGAGCTTACGAGCAGTACTTC	CASSIFSGAYEQYF
NA	TRBJ2-1	TRBV2	TRBD2	TGTGCCAGCAGGCTAGCGGCCTACAATGAGCAGTTCTTC	CASRLAAYNEQFF
NA	TRBJ1-5	TRBV20-1	NA	TGCAGTGCTAGCGGCAGACCTAGCAATCAGCCCCAGCATTTT	CSASGRPSNQPQHF
NA	TRBJ2-7	TRBV7-3	NA	TGTGCCAGCAGCCCCAAATTTCCGTACGAGCAGTACTTC	CASSPKFPYEQYF
NA	TRBJ1-2	TRBV7-9	NA	TGTGCCAGCAACCGGGGGGCTGGCTACACCTTC	CASNRGAGYTF
few	TRBJ2-1	TRBV7-2	TRBD2	TGTGCCAGCAACGTCGGAGGGACTAGCGGGAGAGGGTCCTACAATGAGCAGTTCTTC	CASNVGGTSGRGSYNEQFF
NA	TRBJ2-7	TRBV7-9	NA	TGTGCCAGCAGCCGTTCGGCGGCTTCCTACGAGCAGTACTTC	CASSRSAASYEQYF
NA	TRBJ2-3	TRBV7-9	TRBD1	TGTGCCAGCACCAAGCCGGGACAGAGATTCACAGATACGCAGTATTTT	CASTKPGQRFTDTQYF
few	TRBJ1-5	TRBV7-2	NA	TGTGCCAGCGCTGTACGAGGAAATCAGCCCCAGCATTTT	CASAVRGNQPQHF
NA	TRBJ1-1	TRBV4-1	NA	TGCGCCAGCAGCCAAGCGCAGGGTGGGGTTGAAGCTTTCTTT	CASSQAQGGVEAFF
once	TRBJ2-1	TRBV7-1	TRBD2	TGTGCCAGCAGCCCTGCGGGGGGCGGGACGAATGAGCAGTTCTTC	CASSPAGGGTNEQFF
NA	TRBJ2-1	TRBV5-4	TRBD2	TGTGCCAGCAGCTTCGGCGGGACTACCTCCTACAATGAGCAGTTCTTC	CASSFGGTTSYNEQFF
NA	TRBJ2-7	TRBV6-1	NA	TGTGCCAGCAGTGAAACCGACGCTGGCTACGAGCAGTACTTC	CASSETDAGYEQYF
NA	TRBJ2-2	TRBV7-6	TRBD2	TGTGCCAGCAGCCCTTACGGGACTAGCCTTAACACCGGGGAGCTGTTTTTT	CASSPYGTSLNTGELFF
NA	TRBJ2-3	TRBV9	NA	TGTGCCAGCAAGGGTCAGACCAGCACAGATACGCAGTATTTT	CASKGQTSTDTQYF
few	TRBJ2-3	TRBV6-6	TRBD2	TGTGCCAGCCGGCCTGTAGCGGGAGCCTTCACAGATACGCAGTATTTT	CASRPVAGAFTDTQYF
once	TRBJ2-7	TRBV15	TRBD1	TGTGCCACCAGCATCGAACCACAGGGGTACGAGCAGTACTTC	CATSIEPQGYEQYF
NA	TRBJ1-2	TRBV6-6	NA	TGTGCCAGCAGTTACCCGCCAGAAGACGGCTTCTATGGCTACACCTTC	CASSYPPEDGFYGYTF
few	TRBJ1-5	TRBV12-3/TRBV12-4	NA	TGTGCCAGCAGATCGACAGGTGGCAATCAGCCCCAGCATTTT	CASRSTGGNQPQHF
NA	TRBJ2-3	TRBV5-1	NA	TGCGCCAGCAGCGTGGTGTATAGAGATACGCAGTATTTT	CASSVVYRDTQYF
NA	TRBJ2-7	TRBV18	TRBD2	TGTGCCAGCTCACCAGGGACTACGGCCGAGCAGTACTTC	CASSPGTTAEQYF
few	TRBJ1-5	TRBV6-1	NA	TGTGCCAGCAGTACCCGGGTAGGGACACTAAATCAGCCCCAGCATTTT	CASSTRVGTLNQPQHF
NA	TRBJ2-3	TRBV27	TRBD2	TGTGCCAGCGGCCGGGGGGTCACAGATACGCAGTATTTT	CASGRGVTDTQYF
few	TRBJ1-1	TRBV12-3/TRBV12-4	TRBD1	TGTGCCAGCAGAGCCGGGACAGCGGCAGAGCATCCGTCCCATCGAGTCACTGAAGCTTTCTTT	CASRAGTAAEHPSHRVTEAFF